This TCR beta chain was sequenced during a study of T cells in Graves' hyperthyroidism and ophthalmopathy. The wider study: Staff took peripheral blood when the initial diagnosis was made, before any treatment began.

The CDR3 sequence is 15 residues long. Trimming pared 0 bases from V and 3 bases from J, leaving 11 bases between. CDR1 and CDR2 (germline): LGHDT, YNNKEL (reference sequence). Researchers defined stable Graves' hyperthyroidism as no ophthalmopathy progression within 18 months. Diagnoses used clinical symptoms, serum thyroxine and TRAb, thyroid ultrasound and orbital computed tomography. This clonotype appeared many times. Its specificity is unknown. Findings and caveats of the study: Most clonotypes expanded in thyroid above 0.001 were likewise present in blood.

Amplification yielded TCR beta CDR3 regions, with RNA transcripts as the source. HTBI primers drove first-round RT-PCR of the TCR CDR3. In TCRdb, the multiplex PCR reads were re-called with MiXCR into one record per CDR3 protein. This table has under 800,000 distinct CDR3 sequences, 14% appearing once. The sequencing input was blood. The clonotype was recovered from a woman aged 18-35 years with Graves' hyperthyroidism. The chain has TRBV3-1 and TRBJ1-2; D remains ambiguous. The CDR3 loop is CASSQDVLRDYGYTF. In nucleotides, the CDR3 is TGTGCCAGCAGCCAAGACGTCCTAAGGGACTATGGCTACACCTTC. Variable domain in full (rest from reference TRBV3-1 and TRBJ1-2): DTAVSQTPKYLVTQMGNDKSIKCEQNLGHDTMYWYKQDSKKFLKIMFSYNNKELIINETVPNRFSPKSPDKAHLNLHINSLELGDSAVYFCASSQDVLRDYGYTFGSGTRLTVV.